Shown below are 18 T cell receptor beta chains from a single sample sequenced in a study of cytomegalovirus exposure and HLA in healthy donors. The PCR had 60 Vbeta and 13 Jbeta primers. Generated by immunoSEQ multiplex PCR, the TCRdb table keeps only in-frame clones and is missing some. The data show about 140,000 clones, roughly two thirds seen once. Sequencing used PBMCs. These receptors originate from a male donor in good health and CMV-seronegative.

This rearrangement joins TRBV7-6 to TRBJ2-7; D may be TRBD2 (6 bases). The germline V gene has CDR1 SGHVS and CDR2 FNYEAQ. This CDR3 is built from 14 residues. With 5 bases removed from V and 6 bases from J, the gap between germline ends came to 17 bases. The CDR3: CASSPRTISSEQYF. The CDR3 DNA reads TGTGCCAGCAGCCCCCGGACTATTTCCAGCGAGCAGTACTTC.

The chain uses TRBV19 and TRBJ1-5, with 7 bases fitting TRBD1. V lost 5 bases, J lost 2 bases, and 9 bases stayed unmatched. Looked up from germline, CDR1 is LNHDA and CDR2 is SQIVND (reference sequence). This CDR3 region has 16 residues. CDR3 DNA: TGTGCCAGTAGTCGAACGACAGGGTACGGCAATCAGCCCCAGCATTTT. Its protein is CASSRTTGYGNQPQHF.

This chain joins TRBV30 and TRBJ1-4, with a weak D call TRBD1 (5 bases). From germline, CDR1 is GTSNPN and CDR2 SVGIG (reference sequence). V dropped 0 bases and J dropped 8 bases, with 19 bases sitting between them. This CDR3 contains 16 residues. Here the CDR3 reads CAWSVRGRGVGEKLFF. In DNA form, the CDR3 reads TGTGCCTGGAGTGTCCGCGGGCGGGGGGTTGGGGAAAAACTGTTTTTT.

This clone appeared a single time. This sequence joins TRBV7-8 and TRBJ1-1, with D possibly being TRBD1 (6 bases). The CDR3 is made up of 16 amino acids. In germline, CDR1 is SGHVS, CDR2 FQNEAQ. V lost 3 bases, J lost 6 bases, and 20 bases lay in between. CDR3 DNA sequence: TGTGCCAGCAGCTTGAGACAGGCCCCTTTGTCCCCTGAAGCTTTCTTT. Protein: CASSLRQAPLSPEAFF.

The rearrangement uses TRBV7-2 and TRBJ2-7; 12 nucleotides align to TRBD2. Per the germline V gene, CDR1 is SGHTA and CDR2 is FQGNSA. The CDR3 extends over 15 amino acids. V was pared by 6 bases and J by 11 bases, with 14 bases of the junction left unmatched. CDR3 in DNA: TGTGCCAGCAGTCCCGCGGGGACTAGCGGGTCCGGGAAGTACTTC. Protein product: CASSPAGTSGSGKYF.

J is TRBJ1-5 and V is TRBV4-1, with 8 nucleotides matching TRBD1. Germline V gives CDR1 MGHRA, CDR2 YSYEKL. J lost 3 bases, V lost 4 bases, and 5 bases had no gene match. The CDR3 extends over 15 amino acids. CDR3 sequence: CASSPQGAYNQPQHF. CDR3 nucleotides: TGCGCCAGCAGCCCCCAGGGGGCTTACAATCAGCCCCAGCATTTT.

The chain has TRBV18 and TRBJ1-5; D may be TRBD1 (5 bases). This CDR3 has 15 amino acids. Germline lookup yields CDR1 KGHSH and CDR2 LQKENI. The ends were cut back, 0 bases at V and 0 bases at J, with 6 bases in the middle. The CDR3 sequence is CASSPPGDSNQPQHF. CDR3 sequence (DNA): TGTGCCAGCTCACCACCAGGGGATAGCAATCAGCCCCAGCATTTT. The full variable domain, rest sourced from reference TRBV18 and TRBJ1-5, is NAGVMQNPRHLVRRRGQEARLRCSPMKGHSHVYWYRQLPEEGLKFMVYLQKENIIDESGMPKERFSAEFPKEGPSILRIQQVVRGDSAAYFCASSPPGDSNQPQHFGDGTRLSIL.

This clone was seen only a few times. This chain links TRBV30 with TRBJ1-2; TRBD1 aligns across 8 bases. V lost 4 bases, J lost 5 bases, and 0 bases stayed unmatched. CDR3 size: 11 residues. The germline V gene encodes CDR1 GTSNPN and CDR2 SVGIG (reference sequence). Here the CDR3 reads CAWNRGYGYTF. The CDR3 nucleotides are TGTGCCTGGAACAGGGGGTATGGCTACACCTTC. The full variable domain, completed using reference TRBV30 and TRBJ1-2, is SQTIHQWPATLVQPVGSPLSLECTVEGTSNPNLYWYRQAAGRGLQLLFYSVGIGQISSEVPQNLSASRPQDRQFILSSKKLLLSDSGFYLCAWNRGYGYTFGSGTRLTVV.

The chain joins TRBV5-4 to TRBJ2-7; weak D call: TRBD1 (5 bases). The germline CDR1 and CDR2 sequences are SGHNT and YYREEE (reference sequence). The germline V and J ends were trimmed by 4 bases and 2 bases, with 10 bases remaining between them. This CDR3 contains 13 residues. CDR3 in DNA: TGTGCCAGCAGCAAAGGGGCGGCCTACGAGCAGTACTTC. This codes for CASSKGAAYEQYF.

The CDR3 DNA reads TGTGCCAGCAGCCTACGGAGTAGATCGGGGGAGCTGTTTTTT. Translated, it gives CASSLRSRSGELFF. The chain recombines TRBV14 with TRBJ2-2; D is unresolved. The length of the CDR3 is 14 residues. Germline V lookup: CDR1 SGHDN, CDR2 FVKESK. V was shortened by 4 bases and J by 8 bases, with 14 bases between the two germline ends.

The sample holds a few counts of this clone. CDR3 coding DNA: TGCAGCGTTGATCGCGGGATTGGTGAAAAACTGTTTTTT. Translating gives CSVDRGIGEKLFF. V usage is TRBV29-1 and J usage is TRBJ1-4, with D unresolved. CDR1 SQVTM and CDR2 ANQGSEA come from the germline V gene. The CDR3 runs 13 residues. V lost 3 bases and J lost 7, with 12 bases in between.

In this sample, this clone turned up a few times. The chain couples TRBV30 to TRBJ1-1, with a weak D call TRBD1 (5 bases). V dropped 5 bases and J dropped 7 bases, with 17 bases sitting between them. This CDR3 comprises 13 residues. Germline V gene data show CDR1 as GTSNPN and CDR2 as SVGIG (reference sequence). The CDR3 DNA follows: TGTGCCTGGGCCCCCAGGGTTTTGAGTGAAGCTTTCTTT. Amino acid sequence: CAWAPRVLSEAFF.

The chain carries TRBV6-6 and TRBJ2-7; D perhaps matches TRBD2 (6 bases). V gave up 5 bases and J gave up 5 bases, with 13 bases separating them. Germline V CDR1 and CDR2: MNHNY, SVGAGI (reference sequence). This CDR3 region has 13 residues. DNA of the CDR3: TGTGCCAGCAGTGACCCGGGACTGGACGAGCAGTACTTC. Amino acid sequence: CASSDPGLDEQYF.

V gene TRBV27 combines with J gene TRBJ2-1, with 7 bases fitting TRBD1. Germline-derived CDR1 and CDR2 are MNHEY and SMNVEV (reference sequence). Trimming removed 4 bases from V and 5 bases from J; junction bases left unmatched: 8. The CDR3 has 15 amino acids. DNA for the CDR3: TGTGCCAGCAGTTACCGACAGGGAAGCCACAATGAGCAGTTCTTC. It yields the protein CASSYRQGSHNEQFF.

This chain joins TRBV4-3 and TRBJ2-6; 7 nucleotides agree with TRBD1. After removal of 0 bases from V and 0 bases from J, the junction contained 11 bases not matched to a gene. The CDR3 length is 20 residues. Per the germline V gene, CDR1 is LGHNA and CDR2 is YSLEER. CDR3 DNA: TGCGCCAGCAGCCAAGATTTCAGGGGGACAGCCCCCTCTGGGGCCAACGTCCTGACTTTC. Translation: CASSQDFRGTAPSGANVLTF.

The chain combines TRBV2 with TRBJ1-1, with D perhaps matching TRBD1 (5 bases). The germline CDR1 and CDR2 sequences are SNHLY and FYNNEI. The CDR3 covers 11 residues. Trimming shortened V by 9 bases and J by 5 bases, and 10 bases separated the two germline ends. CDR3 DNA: TGTGCCAGACGGGGGGAAACTGAAGCTTTCTTT. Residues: CARRGETEAFF. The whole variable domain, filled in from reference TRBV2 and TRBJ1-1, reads EPEVTQTPSHQVTQMGQEVILRCVPISNHLYFYWYRQILGQKVEFLVSFYNNEISEKSEIFDDQFSVERPDGSNFTLKIRSTKLEDSAMYFCARRGETEAFFGQGTRLTVV.

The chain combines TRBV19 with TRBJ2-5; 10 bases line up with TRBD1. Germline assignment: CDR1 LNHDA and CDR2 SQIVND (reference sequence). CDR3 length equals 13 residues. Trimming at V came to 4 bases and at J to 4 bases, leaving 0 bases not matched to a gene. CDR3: CASSRTGGETQYF. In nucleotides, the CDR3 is TGTGCCAGTAGTAGGACAGGGGGAGAGACCCAGTACTTC. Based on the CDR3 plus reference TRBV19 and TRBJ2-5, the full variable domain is DGGITQSPKYLFRKEGQNVTLSCEQNLNHDAMYWYRQDPGQGLRLIYYSQIVNDFQKGDIAEGYSVSREKKESFPLTVTSAQKNPTAFYLCASSRTGGETQYFGPGTRLLVL.

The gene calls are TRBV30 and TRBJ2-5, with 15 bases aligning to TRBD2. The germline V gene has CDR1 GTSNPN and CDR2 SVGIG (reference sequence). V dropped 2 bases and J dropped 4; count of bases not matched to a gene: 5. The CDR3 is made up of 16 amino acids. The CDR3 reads CAWSRGLAGGGETQYF. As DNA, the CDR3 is TGTGCCTGGAGTCGTGGACTAGCGGGGGGGGGAGAGACCCAGTACTTC.